This T cell receptor (beta chain) was captured by sequencing in a study of shared clonotypes between healthy human individuals (TCRdb year 2020). Background on the whole study: The cohort comprised a couple of women and a few men aged 18 to 49 years. For each donor, CD4 naive and CD4 memory were each run on three plates, CD8 naive on two plates, and CD8 memory on one plate. To estimate repertoire size and how much clonotype sharing occurs between individuals, the study deeply sequenced the blood TCR repertoires of roughly 5 healthy adults. To increase sequencing depth and limit assay-specific biases, TCR repertoire library preparation and sequencing were carried out by different laboratories using diverse techniques. Each donor's leukapheresis produced roughly between about 0.8 and 8.9 billion PBMCs.

Points on this clone: Its antigen has not been determined. Per-base quality was not reported, and no clone a single base away is much larger than it. Other DNA sequences of this sample code for an identical CDR3.

Beyond this particular receptor, the publication reports: The genetic and exposure-history diversity represented was limited by the small number of donors. Based on pairwise subsampling, the degree of clonotype sharing among donors was expected to be affected by sequencing depth. Even with the large sequencing depth, rarefaction of the sorted-subset datasets indicated that sequencing was incomplete. Roughly 5% of naive CD4, 3.5% of naive CD8, roughly 2.5% of memory CD4, and 0.35% to 0.5% of memory CD8 clonotypes were shared across several donors. Sampling was restricted to blood, and TCR repertoires in tissues likely differ from the TCR repertoires found in blood. Higher generation probabilities were observed for clonotypes shared by all four sorted-subset donors than for non-shared clonotypes. Naive subsets generally had larger estimated clonotype richness than memory subsets.

The cysteine opens and the phenylalanine closes a CDR3 of 11 amino acids. Only the CDR3 part of the read is kept: 33 bases, read in frame from the first base. Looking up the germline V gene yields CDR1 SGHRS and CDR2 YFSETQ. Deletion took 0 bases off V and 5 bases off J, with a span of 3 bases between the germline ends. For the CD8 naive samples, CD45RO-negative cells were positively selected for CCR7, yielding a CD45RA+CCR7+ population from which TemRA cells were excluded. The donors were healthy, HIV-negative adults with no recently reported acute infections or vaccinations. All donors were Caucasian adults living in Nashville, Tennessee, USA. Blood was collected by leukapheresis, and PBMCs were isolated by Ficoll-Histopaque density gradient centrifugation and then cryopreserved in liquid nitrogen vapor phase. Purity and quantity of every magnetically sorted T cell population were checked by analytical flow cytometry. Genomic DNA was isolated from each sorted fraction and quantified by UV absorbance on a Nanodrop 2000c.

TCR CDR3 regions were amplified from genomic DNA by multiplex PCR using the deep immunoSEQ assay. For each cell subset, the extracted genomic DNA was distributed evenly across all wells of several immunoSEQ 96-well plates, and each plate served as one replicate. For sorted subsets, each replicate PCR was loaded with roughly 200 ng genomic DNA, equivalent to about 30,000 T cell genomes. Purified libraries were quantified with a Qubit 3.0 fluorometer, sized on a Bioanalyzer 2100, and re-quantified with the KAPA Library Quantification kit. Each immunoSEQ 96-well plate was sequenced on its own single-read 150-cycle Illumina NextSeq 550 flow cell. The authors' analysis ran thus. Because the immunoSEQ output held only junctional sequences and lacked quality scores, the filtering could not match the filtering applied to full-length reads. To assign V/J genes and CDR3, sequences were annotated using PyIR, a Python wrapper for IgBLAST v1.9, with IMGT germline references. Reads with weak V/J assignments (E-value above 1e-6), missing CDR3, stop codons, out-of-frame junctions, or ambiguous translated residues were removed. A V3J clonotype was defined by an identical inferred V gene, J gene, and CDR3 amino acid sequence. Percentage overlap between repertoires was calculated by dividing the number of shared unique clonotypes by the size of the smaller repertoire. Richness of each repertoire was evaluated using RTK rarefaction, the Chao1 estimator, and Recon v2.1 estimates of unobserved clonotypes. Generation probabilities for all TCRbeta clonotypes obtained by the gDNA method from a handful of donors were computed using OLGA. TCRdb limited this immuneACCESS table to in-frame rearrangements with V and J called. A share of clones is missing; checked studies link under half to unresolved V genes, and the rest is unexplained. V, J and clone size were drawn from that table, and D and trimming were deduced from the DNA. For this sample there are approximately 2,200,000 clones; 90% to 95% appear just once. The ten largest clones capture approximately 1.7% of the sample.

The sequence joins TRBV5-1 to TRBJ2-7, with the D gene not confidently named. Sequenced sample: naive CD8+ T cells from PBMCs. Explained via the paper, the cell subset or site label denotes: CD45RA+CCR7+. The source of this sequence is a man between 18 and 29 years old in good health. Some clones in this sample may be carry-over from other donors' samples. The DNA is TGCGCCAGCAGCTTGGGGAACGAGCAGTACTTC. This encodes CASSLGNEQYF.